Sequencing of this T cell receptor beta chain was carried out in a study of cytomegalovirus exposure and HLA in healthy donors. As for the study in general: Among roughly 180 million T cells, an earlier analysis found roughly 100 million unique TCR beta sequences.

PCR employed 60 Vbeta and 13 Jbeta primers. The table came from immunoSEQ multiplex PCR; TCRdb's copy has only in-frame clones and leaves some out. The sample's table shows some 84,000 clones. General study points: As confirmed in vitro, three CMV-associated chains were specific for CMV antigens. Listed as cytomegalovirus-associated were more than 150 TCR beta chains.

Of note for this clone: Its matching antigen is unknown.

Trimming shortened V by 2 bases and J by 4 bases, and 15 bases separated the two germline ends. The germline CDR1 and CDR2 sequences are SEHNR and FQNEAQ (reference sequence). This CDR3 has 15 amino acids. The rearrangement links TRBV7-9 to TRBJ2-7, with D maybe TRBD2 (6 bases). This receptor was identified in a man in his fifties or sixties in good health and CMV-seronegative. The sequenced sample consisted of PBMCs. CDR3 loop: CASSLPKRARYEQYF. The CDR3 region has the DNA TGTGCCAGCAGCTTACCCAAGCGGGCCAGGTACGAGCAGTACTTC. Drawing the rest from reference TRBV7-9 and TRBJ2-7, the complete variable domain is DTGVSQNPRHKITKRGQNVTFRCDPISEHNRLYWYRQTLGQGPEFLTYFQNEAQLEKSRLLSDRFSAERPKGSFSTLEIQRTEQGDSAMYLCASSLPKRARYEQYFGPGTRLTVT.